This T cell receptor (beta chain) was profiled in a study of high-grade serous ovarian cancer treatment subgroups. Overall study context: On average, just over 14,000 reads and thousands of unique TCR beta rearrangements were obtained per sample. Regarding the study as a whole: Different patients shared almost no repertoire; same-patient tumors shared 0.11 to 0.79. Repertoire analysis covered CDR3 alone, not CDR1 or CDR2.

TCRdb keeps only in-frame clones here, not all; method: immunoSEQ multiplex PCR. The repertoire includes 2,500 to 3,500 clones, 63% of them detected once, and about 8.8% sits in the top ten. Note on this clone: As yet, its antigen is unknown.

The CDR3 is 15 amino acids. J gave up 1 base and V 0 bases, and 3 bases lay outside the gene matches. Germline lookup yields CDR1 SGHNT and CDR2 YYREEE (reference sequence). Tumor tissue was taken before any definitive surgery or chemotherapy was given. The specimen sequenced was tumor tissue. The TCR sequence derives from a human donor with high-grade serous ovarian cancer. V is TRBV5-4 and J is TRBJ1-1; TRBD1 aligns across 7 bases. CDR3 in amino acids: CASSLEGQRNTEAFF. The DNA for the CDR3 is TGTGCCAGCAGCTTGGAGGGACAGAGGAACACTGAAGCTTTCTTT. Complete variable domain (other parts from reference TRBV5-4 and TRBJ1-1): ETGVTQSPTHLIKTRGQQVTLRCSSQSGHNTVSWYQQALGQGPQFIFQYYREEENGRGNFPPRFSGLQFPNYSSELNVNALELDDSALYLCASSLEGQRNTEAFFGQGTRLTVV.